Detailed here is one T cell receptor beta chain. This clone was observed once. Its antigen remains unidentified. Within one base of it there is no much larger clone, and no base qualities were kept. This sample was taken from a study of blood T cell repertoires in COVID-19 (TCRdb year 2020). Looking at the study overall: Collaborator samples came from the United States, Italy and Spain and covered acute and convalescent phases of COVID-19. Subjects who had been exposed to COVID-19, were actively infected with it, or had recovered from it provided the deeply sampled blood TCRbeta repertoires that made up the dataset. The repertoires were released in a freely available public database intended as a resource for research on the immune response to SARS-CoV-2. HLA class I and class II types, where available, came from metadata supplied by the sample provider rather than from assay-based typing. A de-identified subject ID, COVID-19 status, age in years and sex were almost always included in the sample metadata. The prospective study material was composed of cDNA or gDNA derived from T cells, B-cell-depleted T cells, or PBMCs. Samples came from the ongoing ImmuneRACE study (first 160 participants) plus 1,254 subjects from 6 global collaborators.

From its cysteine to its phenylalanine, the CDR3 spans 13 amino acids. Only the CDR3 part of the read is kept: 39 bases, read in frame from the first base. The germline V gene (reference sequence) sets CDR1 to LNHDA and CDR2 to SQIVND. The junction carries 11 bases between V and J, which are trimmed by 10 bases and 0 bases respectively. Study-wide conclusions, independent of this receptor: The quantity of clinical and demographic metadata differed by source and by participant and was supplied without curation.

TCRbeta CDR3 regions were amplified from genomic DNA by means of the immunoSEQ Assay, a bias-controlled multiplex PCR. From the authors' description of their analysis: The number of nucleated cells in each sample was estimated by amplification of reference gene primers within the assay. To quantify the absolute abundance of each unique TCRbeta CDR3 rearrangement, sequence reads were collapsed and filtered. Productive Simpson clonality was computed per sample as the square root of Simpson's diversity index over productive rearrangements. TCRdb obtained this table from immuneACCESS and retained in-frame rearrangements with V and J assigned. These tables miss some clones; where compared with another copy, unresolved V genes account for less than half of the shortfall, and the remainder is unexplained. V, J and clone size reflect that table, while D and trimming were determined from the DNA. The sample records about 310,000 clones, roughly 86% of which are singletons. The ten biggest clones cover roughly a tenth of the sample.

Enrolling through a virtual design, the prospective study's participants ranged in age from roughly 18 to 95 years and lived across roughly 24 United States geographic areas. In the prospective study, participants were assigned to cohorts based on the clinical history participants reported in a screening survey and a study questionnaire. Recovered participants in ImmuneRACE Cohort 3 were defined as having two consecutive negative NP/OP PCR tests, clearance from a healthcare professional, or resolution of symptoms. Mobile phlebotomists in the prospective study collected whole blood, serum and a nasopharyngeal or oropharyngeal swab from every participant. Prospective study participants could optionally give additional blood draws and questionnaires over an approximately two-month period. Blood samples from the prospective study were shipped frozen or at room temperature prior to DNA extraction.

Sequences were obtained from PBMCs or T cells enriched from blood (not recorded which). This sequence uses TRBV19 and TRBJ2-3; the D gene is unclear. This TCR was sampled from a woman in her 30s who had recovered from COVID-19. Here is the DNA: TGTGCCACAGAGGTGCACAGCACAGATACGCAGTATTTT. This translates into CATEVHSTDTQYF.